This T cell receptor beta chain was recorded in a study of blood T cell repertoires in COVID-19. The wider study: The samples span acute and convalescent COVID-19 from the United States, Italy and Spain. The cDNA or gDNA used as material had been derived from T cells, B-cell-depleted T cells, or PBMCs.

Per the germline V gene, CDR1 is ENHRY and CDR2 is SYGVKD. The CDR3 loop spans 11 amino acids. With 2 bases removed from V and 10 bases from J, the gap between germline ends came to 8 bases. In the original analysis: The authors estimated nucleated cell counts from reference gene primer amplification. The data were produced by immunoSEQ multiplex PCR, yet TCRdb's version contains in-frame clones alone and is incomplete. For V, J and clone size, that table is used; D and trimming come from the DNA. The data show more than 110,000 clones, with about 87% seen just once and around 45% held by the top ten.

Material: peripheral blood. The J gene is TRBJ1-1, the V gene TRBV10-3; no clear D gene. The clonotype comes from a human donor in a cohort sampled during active COVID-19. CDR3 DNA: TGTGCCATCAGTGAGGGGGAGGGAGCTTTCTTT. Protein sequence: CAISEGEGAFF.